The rows below give T cell receptor beta chains drawn from one sample of a study of T cells in Graves' hyperthyroidism and ophthalmopathy. TCRdb processed the multiplex PCR reads anew with MiXCR; each CDR3 protein has one entry. This sample carries about 640,000 distinct CDR3 sequences, around 20% of them seen once, and the ten largest clones take approximately 30%. The specimen was blood. These receptors came from a man aged 25 to 45 with Graves' ophthalmopathy. Each CDR3 is given with its conserved first and last residue. A D gene is named only where the DNA matches it firmly. A row's size may be missing; if present it is once, few, many or a size class.

j_call v_call d_call clone_size cdr3_aa cdr3_nt
TRBJ1-2 TRBV24-1 . . CATSDSGTEFNGYTF TGTGCCACCAGTGATTCCGGGACGGAATTTAATGGCTACACCTTC
TRBJ2-3 TRBV7-6 . many CASSLVPEDTQYF TGTGCCAGCAGCTTAGTTCCGGAAGATACGCAGTATTTT
TRBJ1-5 TRBV2 . . CASSPSMSSNQPQHF TGTGCCAGCAGTCCCTCGATGAGTAGCAATCAGCCCCAGCATTTT
TRBJ1-5 TRBV7-9 . . CASSLSLGGRQPQHF TGTGCCAGCAGCTTATCATTAGGAGGGAGGCAGCCCCAGCATTTT
TRBJ1-4 TRBV18 TRBD1 . CASSPRQGLNEKLFF TGTGCCAGCTCACCACGACAGGGCCTTAATGAAAAACTGTTTTTT
TRBJ2-3 TRBV20-1 . . CSAMLSSDTQYF TGCAGTGCTATGCTAAGCTCAGATACGCAGTATTTT
TRBJ2-5 TRBV6-6 . few CASSYEGGVGETQYF TGTGCCAGCAGTTACGAGGGAGGAGTCGGAGAGACCCAGTACTTC
TRBJ1-5 TRBV28 . once CTSSNLPVDNQPQHF TGTACCAGCAGTAACCTTCCGGTCGACAATCAGCCCCAGCATTTT
TRBJ2-2 TRBV4-1 TRBD2 . CASSRGRAGTGELFF TGCGCCAGCAGTCGCGGGAGGGCCGGCACCGGGGAGCTGTTTTTT
TRBJ2-1 TRBV4-1 . . CASSQDLGVGNEQFF TGCGCCAGCAGCCAAGATCTAGGGGTGGGCAATGAGCAGTTCTTC